This T cell receptor beta chain comes out of a study of CD8 T cells in Susac syndrome. CDR3 length: 12 amino acids. Germline V gene lookup returns CDR1 SQVTM and CDR2 ANQGSEA. Between the trimmed V and J ends, which lost 7 bases and 0 bases, there was a span of 7 bases. The study sequenced TCR beta in blood CD8+ and CD4+ T cells. It was with random hexamers that 0.5 to 1 ug RNA was reverse transcribed. TCRdb redid the calling of the immunoSEQ multiplex PCR reads with MiXCR, one entry per CDR3 protein. The top ten clones hold approximately 0.11% of a sample with approximately 280,000 distinct CDR3 sequences, approximately 84% of them seen once.

The source is a human donor with multiple sclerosis. Sequencing was done on a sample of CD8+ T cells from PBMCs. V and J are TRBV29-1 and TRBJ2-1, with D unresolved. The CDR3, as DNA: TGCAGCGGCCTCAGCTCCTACAATGAGCAGTTCTTC. It codes for CSGLSSYNEQFF.